Following are 9 T cell receptor beta chains from one sample sequenced in a study of cytomegalovirus exposure and HLA in healthy donors. Some clones are missing from TCRdb's copy, which holds only in-frame ones; the method was immunoSEQ multiplex PCR. The sample holds roughly 140,000 clones, 70% to 90% seen once. The specimen was PBMCs. The receptors here all came from a woman in her late teens or twenties in good health and CMV-seropositive.

The rearrangement uses TRBV4-1 and TRBJ2-7; 13 nucleotides line up with TRBD2. After removal of 1 base from V and 2 bases from J, the junction contained 2 bases not matched to a gene. Germline CDR1 and CDR2: MGHRA and YSYEKL. The CDR3 has 16 residues. CDR3 in amino acids: CASSQGTSGSAYEQYF. CDR3 DNA: TGCGCCAGCAGCCAAGGGACTAGCGGGAGCGCCTACGAGCAGTACTTC.

The chain employs TRBV29-1 and TRBJ2-1; 13 nucleotides match TRBD2. The V gene end was trimmed by 2 bases and the J gene end by 5 bases; junction bases not matched to a gene: 6. This CDR3 has 16 residues. Germline CDR1 reads SQVTM; CDR2 reads ANQGSEA. The CDR3 loop is CSVERTSGSWNNEQFF. CDR3 DNA: TGCAGCGTTGAACGGACTAGCGGGAGTTGGAACAATGAGCAGTTCTTC.

The genes are TRBV30 and TRBJ2-1, with 12 positions matching TRBD2. Germline lookup yields CDR1 GTSNPN and CDR2 SVGIG (reference sequence). V was clipped by 3 bases and J by 7 bases; unmatched bases: 7. This CDR3 has 15 residues. CDR3 sequence (DNA): TGTGCCTGGAGGTCTAGCGGGAGGGCCGGGAATGAGCAGTTCTTC. It encodes CAWRSSGRAGNEQFF. The full variable domain, with the rest looked up from reference TRBV30 and TRBJ2-1, is SQTIHQWPATLVQPVGSPLSLECTVEGTSNPNLYWYRQAAGRGLQLLFYSVGIGQISSEVPQNLSASRPQDRQFILSSKKLLLSDSGFYLCAWRSSGRAGNEQFFGPGTRLTVL.

This clone came up once. The genes are TRBV5-4 and TRBJ2-2; D is unclear. Trimming removed 1 base from V and 5 bases from J, with 9 bases in between. Per germline, CDR1 SGHNT and CDR2 YYREEE (reference sequence). This CDR3 region has 14 residues. The CDR3 protein is CASSLRTATGELFF. The CDR3 DNA reads as TGTGCCAGCAGCTTGCGAACAGCAACCGGGGAGCTGTTTTTT.

The chain uses TRBV27 and TRBJ2-5, with 12 bases matching TRBD1. The CDR3 is 18 amino acids. J was trimmed by 2 bases and V by 5 bases; bases with no gene match: 12. Germline V lookup: CDR1 MNHEY, CDR2 SMNVEV (reference sequence). CDR3 sequence reads: CASSPRDRGRGPQETQYF. CDR3 DNA sequence: TGTGCCAGCAGTCCCAGGGACAGGGGGCGAGGACCACAAGAGACCCAGTACTTC.

The chain recombines TRBV5-4 with TRBJ2-7; 8 bases line up with TRBD2. This CDR3 is built from 15 residues. V lost 4 bases and J lost 6; bases outside the gene matches: 12. Germline V gene sequence: CDR1 SGHNT, CDR2 YYREEE (reference sequence). The CDR3 loop is CASSRPGLVVSEQYF. The CDR3, as DNA: TGTGCCAGCAGCCGGCCGGGACTAGTAGTCTCCGAGCAGTACTTC.

The J gene is TRBJ2-7, the V gene TRBV19; D is undetermined. The CDR3 consists of 15 residues. Germline CDR1 reads LNHDA; CDR2 reads SQIVND (reference sequence). Between the trimmed V and J ends, which lost 1 base and 1 base, there was a span of 11 bases. CDR3 amino acids: CASSIGVAESYEQYF. The CDR3 coding sequence is TGTGCCAGTAGTATAGGGGTGGCGGAGTCCTACGAGCAGTACTTC.

The J gene is TRBJ1-5, the V gene TRBV19; 8 bases fit TRBD1. CDR3 length: 16 residues. Germline V lookup: CDR1 LNHDA, CDR2 SQIVND (reference sequence). With 1 base clipped from V and 4 bases from J, the junction kept 6 bases outside the gene matches. The CDR3 loop reads CASSIVTGGSNQPQHF. CDR3 in DNA: TGTGCCAGTAGTATAGTTACAGGGGGTAGTAATCAGCCCCAGCATTTT. Full variable domain (outside the CDR3, taken from reference TRBV19 and TRBJ1-5): DGGITQSPKYLFRKEGQNVTLSCEQNLNHDAMYWYRQDPGQGLRLIYYSQIVNDFQKGDIAEGYSVSREKKESFPLTVTSAQKNPTAFYLCASSIVTGGSNQPQHFGDGTRLSIL.

The V and J genes are TRBV5-1 and TRBJ2-7; tentatively, D is TRBD2 (5 bases). This CDR3 is 14 amino acids long. Germline V gives CDR1 SGHRS, CDR2 YFSETQ. Trimming shortened V by 0 bases and J by 5 bases, and 12 bases separated the two germline ends. The CDR3 nucleotides are TGCGCCAGCAGCTTGGGACTCACGCGGGACGAGCAGTACTTC. This translates into CASSLGLTRDEQYF.